This TCR beta chain originates from a study of T-cell reconstitution after alpha-beta-depleted transplantation in children. The length of the CDR3 is 16 residues. Trimming pared 7 bases from V and 0 bases from J, leaving 18 bases between. Germline V gene sequence: CDR1 MNHNS, CDR2 SASEGT. Unique molecular identifiers were incorporated when the TCRbeta library was constructed. TCRdb reanalysed the PCR reads using MiXCR and keeps one entry per CDR3 protein. This table holds about 610,000 distinct CDR3 sequences, about 10% found once. This clonotype was detected a few times. The clonotype originates from a human donor who donated a stem cell graft to a child with acute myeloid leukemia. This specimen was PBMCs from the stem cell graft donor, taken from the stem cell graft. This chain uses TRBV6-1 with TRBJ1-1; no clear D gene. This CDR3 reads CASKPPSGRVNTEAFF. CDR3 sequence (DNA): TGTGCCAGCAAACCTCCCTCCGGAAGGGTGAACACTGAAGCTTTCTTT.